This TCR beta chain appears in the sequencing data of a study of T cell responses to AZD1222 COVID-19 vaccine. Whole-study results and caveats: Two AZD1222 doses significantly raised spike-specific TCR breadth and depth over controls. Baseline seropositives among AZD1222 recipients totaled only five or six. As reported, nearly half of all spike-specific TCRs target variant regions that are unmutated. CD4 TCRs linked to vaccination spanned spike, dominating at 160-218 and 743-854.

Sequencing was performed with immunoSEQ multiplex PCR; in TCRdb, only in-frame clones are kept and a portion is missing. This sample has fewer than 50,000 clones, with just under 80% found just once. The CDR3 is 16 amino acids. The V and J ends lost 5 bases and 6 bases, in that order; junction bases with no gene match: 7. Germline CDR1 SSHAT, CDR2 FNYEAQ (reference sequence). A remark on this clone: Antigen unknown.

Sample: peripheral blood, taken 28 days after the second dose of the MenACWY control vaccine. The chain joins TRBV7-7 to TRBJ2-2; TRBD1 aligns across 12 bases. The origin of this receptor is an adult who received the MenACWY meningococcal vaccine as a control. The CDR3 DNA follows: TGTGCCAGCAGCACCCGGGACAGGGGGCTTTCCGGGGAGCTGTTTTTT. This codes for CASSTRDRGLSGELFF.